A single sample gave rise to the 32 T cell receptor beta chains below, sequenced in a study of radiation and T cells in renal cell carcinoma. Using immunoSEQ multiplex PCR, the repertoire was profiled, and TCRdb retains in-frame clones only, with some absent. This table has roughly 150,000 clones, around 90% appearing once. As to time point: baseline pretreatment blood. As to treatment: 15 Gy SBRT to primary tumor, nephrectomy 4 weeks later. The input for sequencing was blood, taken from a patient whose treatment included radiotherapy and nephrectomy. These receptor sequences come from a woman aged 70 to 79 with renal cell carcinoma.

The CDR3 is CAWSRGAGTEAFF. The CDR3 nucleotides read TGTGCCTGGAGTAGGGGGGCCGGGACTGAAGCTTTCTTT. The J gene is TRBJ1-1, the V gene TRBV30; the D gene is possibly TRBD1 (6 bases). V lost 2 bases to trimming and J lost 5 bases, with 12 bases between them. Looked up from germline, CDR1 is GTSNPN and CDR2 is SVGIG (reference sequence). The CDR3 extends over 13 amino acids.

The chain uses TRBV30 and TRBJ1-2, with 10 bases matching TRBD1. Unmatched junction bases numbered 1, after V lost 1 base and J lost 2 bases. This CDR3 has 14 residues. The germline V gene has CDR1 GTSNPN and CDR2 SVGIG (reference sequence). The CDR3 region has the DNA TGTGCCTGGAGTGCGGACAGGGGGAACTATGGCTACACCTTC. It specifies CAWSADRGNYGYTF.

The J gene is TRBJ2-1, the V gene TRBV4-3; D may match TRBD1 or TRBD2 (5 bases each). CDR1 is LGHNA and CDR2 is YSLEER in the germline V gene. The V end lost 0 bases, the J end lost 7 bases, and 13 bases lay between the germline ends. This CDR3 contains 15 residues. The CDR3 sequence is CASSQEGTRNNEQFF. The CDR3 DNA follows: TGCGCCAGCAGCCAAGAAGGGACCCGTAATAATGAGCAGTTCTTC.

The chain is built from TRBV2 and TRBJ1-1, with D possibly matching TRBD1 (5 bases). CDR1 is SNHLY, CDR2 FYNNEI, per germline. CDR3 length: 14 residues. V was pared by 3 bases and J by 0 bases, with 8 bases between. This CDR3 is CASSEVRVNTEAFF. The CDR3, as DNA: TGTGCCAGCAGTGAGGTCAGGGTGAACACTGAAGCTTTCTTT.

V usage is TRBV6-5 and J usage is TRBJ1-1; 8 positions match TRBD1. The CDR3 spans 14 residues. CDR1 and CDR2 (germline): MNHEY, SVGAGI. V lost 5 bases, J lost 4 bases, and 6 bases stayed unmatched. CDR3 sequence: CASSITGQGTEAFF. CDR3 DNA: TGTGCCAGCAGTATTACCGGACAGGGCACTGAAGCTTTCTTT.

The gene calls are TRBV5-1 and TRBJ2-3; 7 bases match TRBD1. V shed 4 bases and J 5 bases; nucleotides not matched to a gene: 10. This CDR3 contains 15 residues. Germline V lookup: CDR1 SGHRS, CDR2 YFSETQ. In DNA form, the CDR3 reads TGCGCCAGCAGCCACGGGACAGCAAACCGAGATACGCAGTATTTT. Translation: CASSHGTANRDTQYF.

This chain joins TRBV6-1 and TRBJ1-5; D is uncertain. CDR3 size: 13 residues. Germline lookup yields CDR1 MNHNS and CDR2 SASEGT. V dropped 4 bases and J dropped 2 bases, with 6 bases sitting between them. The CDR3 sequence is CASSGEGNQPQHF. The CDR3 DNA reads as TGTGCCAGCAGTGGAGAGGGCAATCAGCCCCAGCATTTT.

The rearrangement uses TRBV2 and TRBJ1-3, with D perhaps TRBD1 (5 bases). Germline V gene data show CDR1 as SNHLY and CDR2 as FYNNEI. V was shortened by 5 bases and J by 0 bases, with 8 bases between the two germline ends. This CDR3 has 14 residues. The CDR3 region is CASSLTASGNTIYF. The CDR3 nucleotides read TGTGCCAGCAGTCTGACAGCCTCTGGAAACACCATATATTTT.

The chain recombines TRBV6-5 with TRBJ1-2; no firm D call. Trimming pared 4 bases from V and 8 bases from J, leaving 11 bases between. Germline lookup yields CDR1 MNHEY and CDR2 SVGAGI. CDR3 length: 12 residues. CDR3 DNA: TGTGCCAGCAGTTTCGACATGAGGGGCTACACCTTC. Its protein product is CASSFDMRGYTF.

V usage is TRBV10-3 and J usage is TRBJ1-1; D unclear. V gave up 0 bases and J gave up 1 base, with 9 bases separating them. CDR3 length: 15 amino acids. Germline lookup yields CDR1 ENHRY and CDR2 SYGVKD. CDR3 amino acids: CAISESGTANTEAFF. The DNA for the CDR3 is TGTGCCATCAGTGAGTCGGGTACAGCGAACACTGAAGCTTTCTTT.

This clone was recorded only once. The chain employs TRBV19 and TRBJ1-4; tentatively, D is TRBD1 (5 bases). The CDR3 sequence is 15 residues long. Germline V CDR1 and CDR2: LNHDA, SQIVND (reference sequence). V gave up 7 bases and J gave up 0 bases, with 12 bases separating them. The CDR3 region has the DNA TGTGCCAGTAAAGACAGAGGTACAACTAATGAAAAACTGTTTTTT. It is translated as CASKDRGTTNEKLFF.

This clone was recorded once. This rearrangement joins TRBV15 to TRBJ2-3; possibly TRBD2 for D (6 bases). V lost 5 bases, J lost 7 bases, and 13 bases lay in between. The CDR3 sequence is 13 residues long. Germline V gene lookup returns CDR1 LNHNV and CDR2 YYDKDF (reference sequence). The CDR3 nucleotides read TGTGCCACCAGCTTAGATCGGGGGAATACGCAGTATTTT. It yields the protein CATSLDRGNTQYF.

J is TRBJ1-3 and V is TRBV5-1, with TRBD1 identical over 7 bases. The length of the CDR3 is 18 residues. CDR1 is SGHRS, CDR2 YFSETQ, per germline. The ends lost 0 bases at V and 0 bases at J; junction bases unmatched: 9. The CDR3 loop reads CASSLVGGQLSSGNTIYF. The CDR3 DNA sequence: TGCGCCAGCAGCTTGGTGGGGGGACAGCTTTCCTCTGGAAACACCATATATTTT.

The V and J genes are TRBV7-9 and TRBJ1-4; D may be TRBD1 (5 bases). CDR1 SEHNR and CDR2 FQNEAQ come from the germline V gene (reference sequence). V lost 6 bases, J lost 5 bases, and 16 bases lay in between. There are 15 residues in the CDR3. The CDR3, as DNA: TGTGCCAGCAGGGAAGTGGAGAAGGGGAATGAAAAACTGTTTTTT. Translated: CASREVEKGNEKLFF.

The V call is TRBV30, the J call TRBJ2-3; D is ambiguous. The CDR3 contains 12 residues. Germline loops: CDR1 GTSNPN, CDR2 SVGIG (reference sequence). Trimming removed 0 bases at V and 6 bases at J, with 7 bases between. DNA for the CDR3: TGTGCCTGGAGTGTACGCAGGGATACGCAGTATTTT. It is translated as CAWSVRRDTQYF.

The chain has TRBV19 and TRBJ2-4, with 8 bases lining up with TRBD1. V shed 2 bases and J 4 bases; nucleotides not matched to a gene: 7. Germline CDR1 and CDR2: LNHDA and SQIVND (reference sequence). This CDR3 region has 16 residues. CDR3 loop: CASSIYRTGSKNIQYF. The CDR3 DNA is TGTGCCAGTAGTATATATCGGACAGGGTCGAAAAACATTCAGTACTTC.

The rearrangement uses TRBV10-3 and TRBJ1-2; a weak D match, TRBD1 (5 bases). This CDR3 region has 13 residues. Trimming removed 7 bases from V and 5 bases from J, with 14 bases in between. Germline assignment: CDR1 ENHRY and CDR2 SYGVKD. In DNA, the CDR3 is TGTGCCATCAACGGGGCGGGCTTATATGGCTACACCTTC. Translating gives CAINGAGLYGYTF.

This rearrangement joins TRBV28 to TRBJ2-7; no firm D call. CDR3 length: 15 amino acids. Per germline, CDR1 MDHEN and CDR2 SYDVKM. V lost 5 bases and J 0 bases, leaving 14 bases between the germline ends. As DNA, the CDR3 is TGTGCCAGCAGTCCCGTGGGCTGGGGCTCCTACGAGCAGTACTTC. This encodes CASSPVGWGSYEQYF.

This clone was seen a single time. CDR3 bases: TGTGCCAGCAGTTCCGCGGTTAATCAGCCCCAGCATTTT. Amino acid sequence: CASSSAVNQPQHF. This chain connects TRBV6-5 to TRBJ1-5; no firm D call. V lost 4 bases, J lost 4 bases, and 8 bases lay in between. Germline CDR1 MNHEY, CDR2 SVGAGI. The CDR3 covers 13 residues.

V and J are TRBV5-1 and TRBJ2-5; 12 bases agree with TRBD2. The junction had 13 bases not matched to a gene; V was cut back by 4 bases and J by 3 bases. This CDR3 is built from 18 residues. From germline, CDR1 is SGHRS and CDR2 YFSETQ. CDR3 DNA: TGCGCCAGCAGCCCCTTTCCTAGCGGGGGGGCTATCGAAGAGACCCAGTACTTC. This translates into CASSPFPSGGAIEETQYF.

The CDR3 loop reads CASSQDRGGLRGTSDTQYF. The DNA of the CDR3 is TGTGCCAGCAGCCAAGATAGGGGGGGCCTGCGGGGGACGAGCGATACGCAGTATTTT. This chain links TRBV4-2 with TRBJ2-3; tentatively, D is TRBD2 (7 bases). Germline-derived CDR1 and CDR2 are LGHNA and YNFKEQ. The CDR3 spans 19 residues. With 0 bases removed from V and 6 bases from J, the gap between germline ends came to 25 bases.

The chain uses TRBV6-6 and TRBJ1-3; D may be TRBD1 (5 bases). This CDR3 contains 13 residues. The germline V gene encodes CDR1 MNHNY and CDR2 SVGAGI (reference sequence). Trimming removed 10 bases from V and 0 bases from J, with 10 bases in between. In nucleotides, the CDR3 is TGTGCCACCGCTACAGGCTCTGGAAACACCATATATTTT. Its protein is CATATGSGNTIYF.

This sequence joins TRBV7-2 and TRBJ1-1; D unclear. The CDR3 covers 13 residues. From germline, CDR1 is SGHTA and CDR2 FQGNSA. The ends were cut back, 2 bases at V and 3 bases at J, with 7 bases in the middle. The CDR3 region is CASSLWWDTEAFF. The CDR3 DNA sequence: TGTGCCAGCAGCTTATGGTGGGACACTGAAGCTTTCTTT.

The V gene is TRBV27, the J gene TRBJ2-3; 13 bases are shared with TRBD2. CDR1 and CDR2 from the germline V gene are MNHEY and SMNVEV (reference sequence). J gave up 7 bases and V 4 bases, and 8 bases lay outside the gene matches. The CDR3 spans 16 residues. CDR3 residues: CASSSPTSGGPNTQYF. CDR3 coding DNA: TGTGCCAGCAGTTCCCCGACTAGCGGGGGGCCGAATACGCAGTATTTT.

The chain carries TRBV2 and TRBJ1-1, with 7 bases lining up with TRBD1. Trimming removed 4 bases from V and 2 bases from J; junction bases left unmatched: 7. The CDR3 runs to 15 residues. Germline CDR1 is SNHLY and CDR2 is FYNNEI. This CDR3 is CASSVKGAGNTEAFF. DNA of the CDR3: TGTGCCAGCAGTGTTAAGGGGGCGGGCAACACTGAAGCTTTCTTT.

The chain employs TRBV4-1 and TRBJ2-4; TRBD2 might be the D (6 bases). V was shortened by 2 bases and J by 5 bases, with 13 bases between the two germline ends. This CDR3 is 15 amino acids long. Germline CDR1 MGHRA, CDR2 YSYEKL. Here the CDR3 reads CASSQIFPGENIQYF. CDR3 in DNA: TGCGCCAGCAGCCAAATTTTCCCGGGAGAAAACATTCAGTACTTC.

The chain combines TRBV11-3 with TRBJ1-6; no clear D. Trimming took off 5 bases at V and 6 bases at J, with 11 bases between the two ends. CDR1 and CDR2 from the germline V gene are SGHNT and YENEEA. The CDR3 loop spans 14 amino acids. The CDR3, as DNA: TGTGCCAGCAGCCTGGGAATGGGTAATTCACCCCTCCACTTT. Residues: CASSLGMGNSPLHF.

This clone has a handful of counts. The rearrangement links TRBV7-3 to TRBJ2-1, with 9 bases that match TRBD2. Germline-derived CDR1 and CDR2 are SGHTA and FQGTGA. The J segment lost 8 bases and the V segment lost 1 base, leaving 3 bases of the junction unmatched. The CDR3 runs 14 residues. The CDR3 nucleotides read TGTGCCAGCAGCTTAAGCGGGGGGGCCCATGAGCAGTTCTTC. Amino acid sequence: CASSLSGGAHEQFF. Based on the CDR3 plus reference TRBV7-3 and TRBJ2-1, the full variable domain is GAGVSQTPSNKVTEKGKYVELRCDPISGHTALYWYRQSLGQGPEFLIYFQGTGAADDSGLPNDRFFAVRPEGSVSTLKIQRTERGDSAVYLCASSLSGGAHEQFFGPGTRLTVL.

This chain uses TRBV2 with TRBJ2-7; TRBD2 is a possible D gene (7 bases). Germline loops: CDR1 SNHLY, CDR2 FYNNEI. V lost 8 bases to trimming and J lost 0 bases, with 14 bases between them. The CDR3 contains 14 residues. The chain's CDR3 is CASLGGASSYEQYF. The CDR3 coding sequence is TGTGCCAGCCTTGGGGGGGCTAGCTCCTACGAGCAGTACTTC.

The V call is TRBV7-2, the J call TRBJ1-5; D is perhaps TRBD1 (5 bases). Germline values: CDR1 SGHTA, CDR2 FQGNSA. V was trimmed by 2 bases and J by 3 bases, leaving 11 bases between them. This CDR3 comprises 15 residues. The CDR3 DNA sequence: TGTGCCAGCAGCTTACGGGACGGACTCAATCAGCCCCAGCATTTT. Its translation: CASSLRDGLNQPQHF.

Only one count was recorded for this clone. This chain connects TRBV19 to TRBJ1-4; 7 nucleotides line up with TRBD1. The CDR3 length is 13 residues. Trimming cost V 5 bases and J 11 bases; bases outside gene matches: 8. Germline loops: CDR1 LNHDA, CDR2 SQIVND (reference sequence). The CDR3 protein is CASSHPGQRKLFF. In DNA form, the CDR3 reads TGTGCCAGTAGTCACCCGGGACAGCGGAAACTGTTTTTT. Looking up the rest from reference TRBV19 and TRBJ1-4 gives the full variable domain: DGGITQSPKYLFRKEGQNVTLSCEQNLNHDAMYWYRQDPGQGLRLIYYSQIVNDFQKGDIAEGYSVSREKKESFPLTVTSAQKNPTAFYLCASSHPGQRKLFFGSGTQLSVL.

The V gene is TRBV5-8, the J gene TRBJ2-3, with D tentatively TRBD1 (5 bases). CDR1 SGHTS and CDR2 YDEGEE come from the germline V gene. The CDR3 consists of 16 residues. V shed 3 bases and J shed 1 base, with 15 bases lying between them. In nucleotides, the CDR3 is TGTGCCAGCAGCTCTACAGGCCGGATCGGCACAGATACGCAGTATTTT. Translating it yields CASSSTGRIGTDTQYF.